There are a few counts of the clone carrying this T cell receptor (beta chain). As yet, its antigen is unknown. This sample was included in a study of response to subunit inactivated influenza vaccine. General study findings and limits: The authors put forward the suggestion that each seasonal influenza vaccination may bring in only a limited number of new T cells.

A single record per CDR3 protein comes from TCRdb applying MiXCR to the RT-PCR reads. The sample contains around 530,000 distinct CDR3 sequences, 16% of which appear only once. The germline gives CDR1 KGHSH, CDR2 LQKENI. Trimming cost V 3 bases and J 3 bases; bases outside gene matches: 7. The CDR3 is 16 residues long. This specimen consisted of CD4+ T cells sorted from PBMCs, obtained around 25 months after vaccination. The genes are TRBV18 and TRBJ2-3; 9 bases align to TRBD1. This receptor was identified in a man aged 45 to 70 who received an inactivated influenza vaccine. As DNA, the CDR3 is TGTGCCAGCTCACCTTGGTGGACAGGGGAAACAGATACGCAGTATTTT. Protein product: CASSPWWTGETDTQYF. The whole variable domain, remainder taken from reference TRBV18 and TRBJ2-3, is NAGVMQNPRHLVRRRGQEARLRCSPMKGHSHVYWYRQLPEEGLKFMVYLQKENIIDESGMPKERFSAEFPKEGPSILRIQQVVRGDSAAYFCASSPWWTGETDTQYFGPGTRLTVL.